What follows are 26 T cell receptor beta chains derived from one specimen sequenced in a study of cytomegalovirus exposure and HLA in healthy donors. The PCR was carried out with 60 Vbeta primers and 13 Jbeta primers. Produced via immunoSEQ multiplex PCR; TCRdb's table is partial and in-frame only. The sample consists of about 130,000 clones, around 74% of them appearing once. Sequencing used PBMCs. Receptor source: a male donor in good health and CMV-seronegative.

J is TRBJ2-5 and V is TRBV18; possibly TRBD1 for D (5 bases). CDR1 is KGHSH, CDR2 LQKENI, per germline. V was pared by 3 bases and J by 5 bases, with 7 bases between. The CDR3 runs 12 residues. The CDR3 DNA sequence: TGTGCCAGCTCACCCAAGGGGGAGACCCAGTACTTC. It codes for CASSPKGETQYF.

The chain joins TRBV5-1 to TRBJ2-3; D is unclear. V lost 1 base and J lost 2, with 2 bases in between. CDR1 SGHRS and CDR2 YFSETQ come from the germline V gene. The CDR3 totals 12 residues. CDR3 sequence: CASSLYTDTQYF. The CDR3 region has the DNA TGCGCCAGCAGCTTGTACACAGATACGCAGTATTTT.

The chain uses TRBV9 and TRBJ2-5; TRBD2 aligns across 9 bases. Germline-derived CDR1 and CDR2 are SGDLS and YYNGEE. After removal of 0 bases from V and 4 bases from J, the junction contained 7 bases not matched to a gene. The CDR3 loop spans 16 amino acids. This CDR3 reads CASSVVGGGVRETQYF. Here the CDR3 DNA reads TGTGCCAGCAGCGTAGTGGGCGGGGGGGTCCGAGAGACCCAGTACTTC.

The chain combines TRBV29-1 with TRBJ2-1; D might be TRBD2 (7 bases). The CDR3 sequence is 14 residues long. Germline-derived CDR1 and CDR2 are SQVTM and ANQGSEA. V was clipped by 4 bases and J by 5 bases, with 15 bases between them. The CDR3 sequence is CSVVGGRGDNEQFF. The DNA for the CDR3 is TGCAGCGTTGTGGGGGGGCGCGGGGACAATGAGCAGTTCTTC.

The V and J genes are TRBV5-1 and TRBJ2-1, with unresolved D. Per the germline V gene, CDR1 is SGHRS and CDR2 is YFSETQ. V gave up 2 bases and J gave up 7 bases, with 13 bases separating them. There are 14 residues in the CDR3. DNA for the CDR3: TGCGCCAGCAGCTTAAACCTAGAGAATAATGAGCAGTTCTTC. This sequence encodes CASSLNLENNEQFF. Complete variable domain (other parts from reference TRBV5-1 and TRBJ2-1): KAGVTQTPRYLIKTRGQQVTLSCSPISGHRSVSWYQQTPGQGLQFLFEYFSETQRNKGNFPGRFSGRQFSNSRSEMNVSTLELGDSALYLCASSLNLENNEQFFGPGTRLTVL.

This clone was observed a few times. V and J are TRBV11-3 and TRBJ2-7, with 7 positions matching TRBD2. CDR3 length: 15 amino acids. CDR1 is SGHNT and CDR2 is YENEEA in the germline V gene. V was pared by 3 bases and J by 1 base, with 6 bases of the junction left unmatched. In nucleotides, the CDR3 is TGTGCCAGCAGCTTTCGCGGGGGAGATTCCTACGAGCAGTACTTC. Its translation: CASSFRGGDSYEQYF. The full variable domain, its missing parts supplied by reference TRBV11-3 and TRBJ2-7, is EAGVVQSPRYKIIEKKQPVAFWCNPISGHNTLYWYLQNLGQGPELLIRYENEEAVDDSQLPKDRFSAERLKGVDSTLKIQPAELGDSAVYLCASSFRGGDSYEQYFGPGTRLTVT.

The V gene is TRBV9, the J gene TRBJ1-1, with D perhaps matching TRBD1 (6 bases). Trimming stripped 0 bases from V and 2 bases from J, with 8 bases between. Germline V gene sequence: CDR1 SGDLS, CDR2 YYNGEE. The CDR3 has 14 residues. The CDR3 DNA follows: TGTGCCAGCAGCGTAGTGGACAGTAACACTGAAGCTTTCTTT. It yields the protein CASSVVDSNTEAFF.

The chain uses TRBV2 and TRBJ2-1, with D perhaps TRBD1 (8 bases). This CDR3 region has 14 residues. Germline V CDR1 and CDR2: SNHLY, FYNNEI. The V end was cut by 7 bases, the J end by 13 bases, with 23 bases between. In DNA, the CDR3 is TGTGCCAGCAATACAGGGGGGGCTGGGGTAAGTCAGTTCTTC. This sequence encodes CASNTGGAGVSQFF.

The chain carries TRBV30 and TRBJ2-5, with 7 positions matching TRBD2. Germline V gene data show CDR1 as GTSNPN and CDR2 as SVGIG (reference sequence). This CDR3 is 15 amino acids long. V dropped 2 bases and J dropped 2; count of bases not matched to a gene: 8. CDR3 nucleotide sequence: TGTGCCTGGAGTAGGGCGGGAGCGTTACAAGAGACCCAGTACTTC. Protein sequence: CAWSRAGALQETQYF.

The rearrangement links TRBV11-2 to TRBJ2-7, with a tentative D call TRBD1 (6 bases). Deletions cut 5 bases from V and 6 bases from J, with 17 bases between. The germline V gene encodes CDR1 SGHAT and CDR2 FQNNGV. The CDR3 is 14 amino acids. For the CDR3, the DNA is TGTGCCAGCAGCACACCTCGGACAGTCGGCGAGCAGTACTTC. Translating gives CASSTPRTVGEQYF.

This clone was found once. V and J are TRBV28 and TRBJ2-7; tentative D call: TRBD1 (5 bases). Trimming stripped 4 bases from V and 2 bases from J, with 21 bases between. The CDR3 sequence is 17 residues long. The germline V gene has CDR1 MDHEN and CDR2 SYDVKM. CDR3 amino acids: CASSSIPGLLSPYEQYF. Here the CDR3 DNA reads TGTGCCAGCAGTTCTATCCCAGGGCTACTTAGCCCCTACGAGCAGTACTTC.

This chain links TRBV21-1 with TRBJ2-7; the table's D call TRBD2 went unverified against the DNA. TRBV21-1 is noted as a pseudogene. CDR3 size: 16 residues. DNA for the CDR3: TGTGCCAGCAGCAAACCCGAGCGGGACCTGTCCTACGAGCAGTACTTC. Amino acid sequence: CASSKPERDLSYEQYF.

The chain employs TRBV4-3 and TRBJ1-3, with a tentative D call TRBD1 (6 bases). CDR3 length equals 17 residues. Trimming removed 1 base at V and 0 bases at J, with 13 bases between. Germline-derived CDR1 and CDR2 are LGHNA and YSLEER. The CDR3 sequence: CASSQVGGASSGNTIYF. In DNA form, the CDR3 reads TGCGCCAGCAGCCAAGTAGGGGGAGCCAGCTCTGGAAACACCATATATTTT.

This chain joins TRBV11-2 and TRBJ2-5, with 12 bases that match TRBD2. The V gene's germline CDR1 is SGHAT and CDR2 FQNNGV. V lost 5 bases and J lost 10; bases outside the gene matches: 14. The CDR3 sequence is 16 residues long. CDR3 residues: CASSPRTSGASGSQYF. The CDR3 DNA reads TGTGCCAGCAGCCCCCGGACTAGCGGGGCTTCGGGGAGCCAGTACTTC. The full variable domain, in which reference TRBV11-2 and TRBJ2-5 provide the parts outside the CDR3, is EAGVAQSPRYKIIEKRQSVAFWCNPISGHATLYWYQQILGQGPKLLIQFQNNGVVDDSQLPKDRFSAERLKGVDSTLKIQPAKLEDSAVYLCASSPRTSGASGSQYFGPGTRLLVL.

This clone was seen only once. J is TRBJ2-1 and V is TRBV5-4; TRBD1 matches 11 bases. This CDR3 is built from 18 residues. Germline trimming cut 4 bases from V and 5 bases from J; bases unmatched to any gene: 14. The germline CDR1 and CDR2 sequences are SGHNT and YYREEE (reference sequence). The CDR3 loop is CASSPGQGARRGHNEQFF. The CDR3 bases are TGTGCCAGCAGCCCTGGACAGGGGGCGCGCCGGGGCCACAATGAGCAGTTCTTC.

This chain joins TRBV4-2 and TRBJ1-4; TRBD1 aligns across 10 bases. V trimming: 0 bases; J trimming: 6 bases; junction bases outside the gene matches: 4. The CDR3 is 16 amino acids. Per the germline V gene, CDR1 is LGHNA and CDR2 is YNFKEQ. CDR3 sequence (DNA): TGTGCCAGCAGCCAAGAGCCGGGGACAGGGGATGAAAAACTGTTTTTT. It codes for CASSQEPGTGDEKLFF.

The chain employs TRBV6-1 and TRBJ2-7; D possibly corresponds to TRBD1 (6 bases). CDR3 length: 14 residues. V lost 3 bases and J 4 bases, leaving 13 bases between the germline ends. Germline assignment: CDR1 MNHNS and CDR2 SASEGT. CDR3 nucleotide sequence: TGTGCCAGCAGTGAGCAGGGGATAAAGTACGAGCAGTACTTC. Protein: CASSEQGIKYEQYF.

Concerning this clone: The sample holds other DNA sequences that translate to the same CDR3. The V and J genes are TRBV4-3 and TRBJ2-7, with a weak D call TRBD1 (5 bases). CDR3 length: 15 residues. V was trimmed by 1 base and J by 1 base, leaving 11 bases between them. Germline V gene lookup returns CDR1 LGHNA and CDR2 YSLEER. CDR3 region: CASSQGQGLSYEQYF. The CDR3 DNA follows: TGCGCCAGCAGCCAAGGGCAGGGTCTATCCTACGAGCAGTACTTC.

The V call is TRBV15, the J call TRBJ1-3; a weak D match, TRBD1 (5 bases). V shed 2 bases and J shed 0 bases, with 14 bases lying between them. This CDR3 region has 17 residues. Germline V gives CDR1 LNHNV, CDR2 YYDKDF (reference sequence). DNA for the CDR3: TGTGCCACCAGCAGAAACAGGCATCGGCTCTCTGGAAACACCATATATTTT. This encodes CATSRNRHRLSGNTIYF.

The chain recombines TRBV27 with TRBJ1-5; D may be TRBD1 (6 bases). CDR1 is MNHEY and CDR2 is SMNVEV in the germline V gene (reference sequence). The V end was cut by 10 bases, the J end by 3 bases, with 19 bases between. The CDR3 contains 15 residues. The CDR3 bases are TGTGCCATGAACCAGGGGCCGAAATCCAATCAGCCCCAGCATTTT. The encoded protein is CAMNQGPKSNQPQHF.

The CDR3 here is CASSTLGQGGNQPQHF. CDR3 DNA: TGTGCCAGCAGCACATTGGGACAGGGCGGCAATCAGCCCCAGCATTTT. The chain uses TRBV7-2 and TRBJ1-5, with TRBD1 matching 9 bases. V shed 5 bases, J shed 2 bases, and the junction held 7 bases outside the gene matches. CDR1 and CDR2 (germline): SGHTA, FQGNSA. This CDR3 spans 16 amino acids.

This chain links TRBV25-1 with TRBJ1-4; D uncertain. CDR1 is MGHDK, CDR2 SYGVNS, per germline. V lost 6 bases, J lost 0 bases, and 5 bases lay in between. This CDR3 comprises 13 residues. The CDR3 DNA follows: TGTGCCAGCAGCGGTGCAACTAATGAAAAACTGTTTTTT. This sequence encodes CASSGATNEKLFF.

This rearrangement joins TRBV15 to TRBJ1-4, with D possibly TRBD1 on 5 matching bases. Germline CDR1 LNHNV, CDR2 YYDKDF (reference sequence). CDR3 length: 16 residues. Trimming shortened V by 3 bases and J by 2 bases, and 13 bases separated the two germline ends. This CDR3 is CATSSAGGWTNEKLFF. Here the CDR3 DNA reads TGTGCCACCAGCAGCGCGGGGGGGTGGACTAATGAAAAACTGTTTTTT.

Note on this clone: Distinct nucleotide sequences in the sample also encode this CDR3. The J gene is TRBJ1-2, the V gene TRBV11-2, with 8 bases aligning to TRBD1. V dropped 2 bases and J dropped 4; count of bases not matched to a gene: 6. The CDR3 covers 15 residues. CDR1 and CDR2 from the germline V gene are SGHAT and FQNNGV. CDR3 coding DNA: TGTGCCAGCAGCTTACAGGGGGCACGAGGCTATGGCTACACCTTC. It is translated as CASSLQGARGYGYTF.

V usage is TRBV6-6 and J usage is TRBJ2-3, with 11 positions matching TRBD2. The CDR3 contains 14 residues. Germline-derived CDR1 and CDR2 are MNHNY and SVGAGI (reference sequence). V lost 10 bases, J lost 2 bases, and 5 bases stayed unmatched. In DNA, the CDR3 is TGTGCCACCACTAGCGGGGGCCTCACAGATACGCAGTATTTT. Its protein is CATTSGGLTDTQYF.

This chain joins TRBV19 and TRBJ2-1; 13 bases are shared with TRBD2. J gave up 10 bases and V 4 bases, and 7 bases lay outside the gene matches. This CDR3 spans 15 amino acids. Germline V gene sequence: CDR1 LNHDA, CDR2 SQIVND (reference sequence). This chain's CDR3 is CASSRTSGSRREQFF. CDR3 DNA sequence: TGTGCCAGTAGTAGGACTAGCGGGAGCCGCCGGGAGCAGTTCTTC.